This T cell receptor beta chain was recorded in a study of blood T cell repertoires in COVID-19. In the study overall: The United States, Italy and Spain supplied acute and convalescent COVID-19 samples.

Original methodology: Nucleated cell number was recorded as an estimate derived from reference gene primer amplification. Using immunoSEQ multiplex PCR, the repertoire was profiled, and TCRdb retains in-frame clones only, with some absent. D and trimming come from the DNA, and the V and J calls and clone size come from that table. Of hundreds of thousands of clones listed, more than 75% are singletons. All enrollees were about 18 to 100 years old and from fewer than 30 US areas. Categorization into cohorts depended on clinical history that participants reported. Trimming removed 5 bases from V and 3 bases from J, with 13 bases in between. In germline, CDR1 is ENHRY, CDR2 SYGVKD. The CDR3 has 14 residues.

This chain links TRBV10-3 with TRBJ1-1, with D maybe TRBD1 (6 bases). Source material: PBMCs or T cells enriched from blood (not recorded which). The source is a woman aged 45-65 years who had recovered from COVID-19. The CDR3 reads CAISLGGRDTEAFF. The CDR3 DNA reads as TGTGCCATCAGTCTCGGGGGGCGAGACACTGAAGCTTTCTTT.